Presented here are 31 T cell receptor beta chains from one specimen sequenced in a study of cytotoxic CD8 clonotypes in ibrutinib-treated CLL. TCRdb's copy holds only in-frame clones and misses some; the assay was immunoSEQ multiplex PCR. Here the sample spans roughly 300,000 clones, approximately 79% being singletons. Source: PBMCs, taken at disease progression, from a patient treated with ibrutinib. The receptors stem from a human donor with chronic lymphocytic leukemia.

The chain recombines TRBV5-8 with TRBJ2-1; TRBD2 matches 8 bases. CDR3 size: 15 residues. The germline gives CDR1 SGHTS, CDR2 YDEGEE. Unmatched junction bases numbered 3, after V lost 4 bases and J lost 0 bases. CDR3 in DNA: TGTGCCAGCAGCCGCGGGGGGAGCTCCTACAATGAGCAGTTCTTC. It specifies CASSRGGSSYNEQFF.

This clone has just a few counts. This chain links TRBV18 with TRBJ2-7, with TRBD1 as a possible D gene (7 bases). This CDR3 spans 17 amino acids. The germline V gene encodes CDR1 KGHSH and CDR2 LQKENI. V was cut by 5 bases and J by 1 base, with 21 bases left in between. DNA of the CDR3: TGTGCCAGCTCAACCCTCCCCCCGACAGGGACTTCCTACGAGCAGTACTTC. It encodes CASSTLPPTGTSYEQYF.

The chain carries TRBV9 and TRBJ2-1; no firm D call. Between the trimmed V and J ends, which lost 4 bases and 5 bases, there was a span of 13 bases. Germline values: CDR1 SGDLS, CDR2 YYNGEE. This CDR3 has 14 amino acids. The CDR3 region has the DNA TGTGCCAGCAGCCCCACCTGGAACAACAATGAGCAGTTCTTC. Its protein product is CASSPTWNNNEQFF. Using reference TRBV9 and TRBJ2-1 for the parts outside the CDR3, the full variable domain is DSGVTQTPKHLITATGQRVTLRCSPRSGDLSVYWYQQSLDQGLQFLIQYYNGEERAKGNILERFSAQQFPDLHSELNLSSLELGDSALYFCASSPTWNNNEQFFGPGTRLTVL.

This chain uses TRBV5-1 with TRBJ2-1; 7 nucleotides match TRBD2. V was clipped by 0 bases and J by 2 bases; unmatched bases: 5. CDR3 length equals 16 residues. Germline CDR1 is SGHRS and CDR2 is YFSETQ. For the CDR3, the DNA is TGCGCCAGCAGCTTGGGAGACGGGGGGACCTACAATGAGCAGTTCTTC. This sequence encodes CASSLGDGGTYNEQFF.

The chain recombines TRBV4-1 with TRBJ1-6; no clear D gene. V was shortened by 4 bases and J by 8 bases, with 15 bases between the two germline ends. Germline V gene data show CDR1 as MGHRA and CDR2 as YSYEKL. The CDR3 consists of 15 residues. The CDR3 region has the DNA TGCGCCAGCAGCCTCCCGGGCCAGATATATTCACCCCTCCACTTT. Translated: CASSLPGQIYSPLHF.

The genes are TRBV4-1 and TRBJ2-3, with 7 nucleotides matching TRBD1. The V gene's germline CDR1 is MGHRA and CDR2 YSYEKL. The CDR3 contains 17 residues. J gave up 2 bases and V 2 bases, and 10 bases lay outside the gene matches. CDR3 in DNA: TGCGCCAGCAGCCAAACATGGGACAGCATTTTCACAGATACGCAGTATTTT. This codes for CASSQTWDSIFTDTQYF.

The chain has TRBV6-1 and TRBJ2-4, with 14 bases identical to TRBD2. Germline CDR1 and CDR2: MNHNS and SASEGT. This CDR3 has 15 residues. The V segment lost 6 bases and the J segment 7 bases; nucleotides outside the gene matches: 5. The CDR3 DNA is TGTGCCAGCAGGGGACTAGCGGGGGCCCAGAACATTCAGTACTTC. Translation gives CASRGLAGAQNIQYF.

This clone was found once. This chain uses TRBV7-6 with TRBJ2-5; D possibly matches TRBD1 or TRBD2 (7 bases each). This CDR3 contains 16 residues. Trimming left V 5 bases short and J 5 bases short, with 21 bases between. Germline V gene lookup returns CDR1 SGHVS and CDR2 FNYEAQ. CDR3 sequence: CASSTSRGRGSETQYF. The CDR3 DNA is TGTGCCAGCAGCACCAGCAGGGGGAGGGGCAGTGAGACCCAGTACTTC.

The V and J genes are TRBV9 and TRBJ1-2; D perhaps matches TRBD1 (5 bases). This CDR3 region has 15 residues. In germline, CDR1 is SGDLS, CDR2 YYNGEE. The V and J ends lost 0 bases and 6 bases respectively, with 15 bases between them. CDR3 residues: CASSVVPGDRDGYTF. In DNA form, the CDR3 reads TGTGCCAGCAGCGTAGTCCCGGGGGATAGAGATGGCTACACCTTC.

The CDR3 DNA reads as TGTGCCAGCAGCTTGTTTGGGCAAATTAGCACAGATACGCAGTATTTT. Its protein product is CASSLFGQISTDTQYF. The V and J genes are TRBV5-6 and TRBJ2-3; D ambiguous. Germline V gene lookup returns CDR1 SGHDT and CDR2 YYEEEE. This CDR3 comprises 16 residues. Trimming left V 1 base short and J 0 bases short, with 12 bases between.

The J gene is TRBJ2-3, the V gene TRBV7-2; TRBD2 might be the D (5 bases). The CDR3 consists of 11 residues. Germline V gene lookup returns CDR1 SGHTA and CDR2 FQGNSA. V dropped 5 bases and J dropped 8 bases, with 8 bases sitting between them. The CDR3 loop reads CASSPGFTQYF. The DNA for the CDR3 is TGTGCCAGCAGCCCGGGATTTACGCAGTATTTT. Based on the CDR3 plus reference TRBV7-2 and TRBJ2-3, the full variable domain is GAGVSQSPSNKVTEKGKDVELRCDPISGHTALYWYRQSLGQGLEFLIYFQGNSAPDKSGLPSDRFSAERTGGSVSTLTIQRTQQEDSAVYLCASSPGFTQYFGPGTRLTVL.

This chain uses TRBV5-8 with TRBJ1-1; D remains unclear. The CDR3 runs to 13 residues. Germline V gives CDR1 SGHTS, CDR2 YDEGEE. V gave up 4 bases and J gave up 6 bases, with 13 bases separating them. CDR3 region: CASSLDPRAEAFF. The DNA of the CDR3 is TGTGCCAGCAGCCTAGACCCAAGAGCTGAAGCTTTCTTT.

The chain is built from TRBV7-2 and TRBJ2-3, with D perhaps assigned TRBD1 or TRBD2 (7 bases each). The CDR3 length is 16 residues. CDR1 is SGHTA, CDR2 FQGNSA, per germline. V lost 5 bases and J 4 bases, leaving 19 bases between the germline ends. DNA of the CDR3: TGTGCCAGCAGCCCCCGGGCCCAGGGGGGGGCAGATACGCAGTATTTT. Protein sequence: CASSPRAQGGADTQYF.

This rearrangement joins TRBV12-1 to TRBJ2-6; TRBD2, the table's D call, was not compared with the DNA. TRBV12-1 is labeled a pseudogene. The CDR3 is 15 residues long. CDR3 region: CASSRLRTGANVLTF. In DNA form, the CDR3 reads TGTGCCAGCAGCCGCTTGCGGACTGGGGCCAACGTCCTGACTTTC.

This clone was detected once. J is TRBJ2-7 and V is TRBV10-3; 7 bases map to TRBD1. The CDR3 runs to 13 residues. Germline V gives CDR1 ENHRY, CDR2 SYGVKD. Unmatched junction bases numbered 2, after V lost 3 bases and J lost 3 bases. Here the CDR3 reads CAISDGTVYEQYF. CDR3 coding DNA: TGTGCCATCAGTGACGGGACAGTCTACGAGCAGTACTTC.

This chain joins TRBV7-2 and TRBJ2-7; perhaps TRBD2 as D (5 bases). The germline V gene encodes CDR1 SGHTA and CDR2 FQGNSA. Trimming shortened V by 1 base and J by 0 bases, and 10 bases separated the two germline ends. CDR3 length equals 15 residues. The CDR3: CASSLVSGNSYEQYF. CDR3 coding DNA: TGTGCCAGCAGCTTAGTTTCCGGGAACTCCTACGAGCAGTACTTC.

The chain employs TRBV7-9 and TRBJ1-1; TRBD1 matches 7 bases. V gave up 1 base and J gave up 0 bases; unmatched junction bases: 5. CDR1 is SEHNR, CDR2 FQNEAQ, per germline (reference sequence). This CDR3 contains 16 residues. The CDR3 spells CASSLGQGDMNTEAFF. The CDR3 DNA reads as TGTGCCAGCAGCTTAGGACAGGGAGACATGAACACTGAAGCTTTCTTT. Filled out from reference TRBV7-9 and TRBJ1-1, the complete variable domain reads DTGVSQNPRHKITKRGQNVTFRCDPISEHNRLYWYRQTLGQGPEFLTYFQNEAQLEKSRLLSDRFSAERPKGSFSTLEIQRTEQGDSAMYLCASSLGQGDMNTEAFFGQGTRLTVV.

This clone was observed a single time. The V gene is TRBV7-3, the J gene TRBJ2-1; a weak D match, TRBD2 (6 bases). With 1 base removed from V and 4 bases from J, the gap between germline ends came to 14 bases. Per the germline V gene, CDR1 is SGHTA and CDR2 is FQGTGA. The CDR3 has 16 residues. DNA of the CDR3: TGTGCCAGCAGCTTAAGGTTAACTAGCAGATACAATGAGCAGTTCTTC. It translates to CASSLRLTSRYNEQFF.

For the CDR3, the DNA is TGTGCCAGCTCACCGACTAGCGGGAACACAGATACGCAGTATTTT. Translating gives CASSPTSGNTDTQYF. The J gene is TRBJ2-3, the V gene TRBV18; 11 positions agree with TRBD2. CDR3 length: 15 amino acids. The trim removed 3 bases at V and 2 bases at J, leaving 1 base unmatched. The germline V gene encodes CDR1 KGHSH and CDR2 LQKENI.

The V gene is TRBV6-1, the J gene TRBJ1-5, with D unclear. Trimming took 2 bases from V and 4 from J, leaving 9 bases between them. CDR1 and CDR2 (germline): MNHNS, SASEGT. This CDR3 has 14 amino acids. The CDR3 here is CASSETWRNQPQHF. The DNA for the CDR3 is TGTGCCAGCAGTGAAACGTGGAGGAATCAGCCCCAGCATTTT.

This clone is a singleton in its sample. The gene calls are TRBV5-1 and TRBJ2-5; TRBD1 matches at 9 bases. The CDR3 has 16 residues. CDR1 is SGHRS and CDR2 is YFSETQ in the germline V gene. Losses at the gene ends were 3 bases for V and 7 bases for J; bases not matched to a gene: 13. The CDR3, as DNA: TGCGCCAGCAGCTACGGACAGGGGCCGGGGCGGGGGACCCAGTACTTC. This sequence encodes CASSYGQGPGRGTQYF.

The chain carries TRBV6-5 and TRBJ2-7; 7 bases agree with TRBD1. J lost 1 base, V lost 0 bases, and 6 bases had no gene match. The CDR3 spans 16 residues. Per the germline V gene, CDR1 is MNHEY and CDR2 is SVGAGI. The CDR3 sequence is CASSYSGTVNSYEQYF. CDR3 nucleotides: TGTGCCAGCAGTTACTCGGGGACAGTCAATTCCTACGAGCAGTACTTC.

The genes are TRBV10-3 and TRBJ1-2; D may be TRBD1 (6 bases). The CDR3 is made up of 15 amino acids. V lost 0 bases and J lost 6, with 14 bases in between. Germline CDR1 ENHRY, CDR2 SYGVKD. Here the CDR3 reads CAISESVVQGDGYTF. The DNA for the CDR3 is TGTGCCATCAGTGAGTCGGTCGTACAGGGAGATGGCTACACCTTC.

The chain combines TRBV7-8 with TRBJ2-1; D call uncertain. Trimming pared 0 bases from V and 0 bases from J, leaving 6 bases between. The CDR3 extends over 15 amino acids. The germline V gene has CDR1 SGHVS and CDR2 FQNEAQ. The CDR3 region has the DNA TGTGCCAGCAGCTTAGCGGGGTCCTCCTACAATGAGCAGTTCTTC. This sequence encodes CASSLAGSSYNEQFF.

Written as DNA, the CDR3 is TGTGCCAGCAGCTCAACCGTACAGGGGCCTAATTCACCCCTCCACTTT. It is translated as CASSSTVQGPNSPLHF. The V and J genes are TRBV7-3 and TRBJ1-6; TRBD1 matches at 7 bases. The CDR3 spans 16 residues. Germline CDR1 reads SGHTA; CDR2 reads FQGTGA. V lost 4 bases and J lost 6; bases outside the gene matches: 9.

CDR3 in DNA: TGCGCCAGCAGCCATGGGAGCAGCTCCTACAATGAGCAGTTCTTC. This sequence encodes CASSHGSSSYNEQFF. This chain uses TRBV4-1 with TRBJ2-1; tentatively, D is TRBD2 (5 bases). Germline V CDR1 and CDR2: MGHRA, YSYEKL. The V gene lost 3 bases and the J gene lost 0 bases, with 9 bases spanning the gap. The CDR3 is made up of 15 amino acids.

V usage is TRBV5-5 and J usage is TRBJ2-5, with 8 bases matching TRBD2. After removal of 4 bases from V and 1 base from J, the junction contained 6 bases not matched to a gene. CDR1 and CDR2 (germline): SGHKS, YYEKEE (reference sequence). The CDR3 is made up of 15 amino acids. This CDR3 reads CASSPYAGGQETQYF. The CDR3 nucleotides are TGTGCCAGCAGCCCCTATGCGGGGGGCCAAGAGACCCAGTACTTC.

This chain links TRBV12-5 with TRBJ2-3; D might be TRBD1 (6 bases). Germline CDR1 reads LGHNT; CDR2 reads FRNRAP. V was clipped by 0 bases and J by 4 bases, with 17 bases between them. The CDR3 sequence is 17 residues long. The CDR3: CASGLVVWGRKSDTQYF. The CDR3 coding sequence is TGTGCTAGTGGTTTGGTAGTTTGGGGGCGCAAGTCAGATACGCAGTATTTT.

This clone was observed a few times. CDR3 region: CASSGQLGSYEQYF. CDR3 in DNA: TGTGCCAGCAGTGGACAGCTGGGCTCCTACGAGCAGTACTTC. V and J are TRBV27 and TRBJ2-7, with a tentative D call TRBD1 (6 bases). The CDR3 totals 14 residues. V was shortened by 5 bases and J by 0 bases, with 11 bases between the two germline ends. CDR1 is MNHEY and CDR2 is SMNVEV in the germline V gene (reference sequence).

The rearrangement links TRBV27 to TRBJ2-7; TRBD1 is a possible D gene (5 bases). Germline-derived CDR1 and CDR2 are MNHEY and SMNVEV (reference sequence). CDR3 length: 13 amino acids. Trimming took off 3 bases at V and 6 bases at J, with 12 bases between the two ends. CDR3 sequence reads: CASSLGQGSEQYF. In DNA, the CDR3 is TGTGCCAGCAGTTTGGGGCAGGGTTCCGAGCAGTACTTC.

The chain has TRBV2 and TRBJ1-5; 9 bases agree with TRBD1. Germline trimming cut 3 bases from V and 5 bases from J; bases unmatched to any gene: 11. The CDR3 totals 17 residues. Per the germline V gene, CDR1 is SNHLY and CDR2 is FYNNEI. The CDR3 sequence is CASSEAGTGIFHQPQHF. The CDR3 nucleotides are TGTGCCAGCAGTGAGGCCGGGACAGGGATTTTCCATCAGCCCCAGCATTTT.